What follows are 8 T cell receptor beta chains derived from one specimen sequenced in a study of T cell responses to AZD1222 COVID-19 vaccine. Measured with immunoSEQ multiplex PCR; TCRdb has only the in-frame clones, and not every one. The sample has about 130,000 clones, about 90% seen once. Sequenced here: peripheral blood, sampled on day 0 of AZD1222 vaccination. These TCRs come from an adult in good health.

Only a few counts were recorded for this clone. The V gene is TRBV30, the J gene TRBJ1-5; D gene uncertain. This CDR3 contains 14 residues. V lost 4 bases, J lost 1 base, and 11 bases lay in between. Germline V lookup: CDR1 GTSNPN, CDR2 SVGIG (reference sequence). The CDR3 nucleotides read TGTGCCTGGACTCTCTGGGCGAGCAATCAGCCCCAGCATTTT. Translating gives CAWTLWASNQPQHF.

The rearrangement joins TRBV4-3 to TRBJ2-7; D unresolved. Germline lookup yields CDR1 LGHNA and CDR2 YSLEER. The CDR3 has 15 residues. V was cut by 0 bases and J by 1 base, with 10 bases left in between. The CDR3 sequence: CASSQDQASSYEQYF. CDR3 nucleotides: TGCGCCAGCAGCCAAGATCAGGCATCTTCCTACGAGCAGTACTTC.

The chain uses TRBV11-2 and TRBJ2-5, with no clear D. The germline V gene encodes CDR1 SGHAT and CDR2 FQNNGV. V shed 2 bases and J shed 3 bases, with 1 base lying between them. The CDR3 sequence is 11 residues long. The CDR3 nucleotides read TGTGCCAGCAGCTTAAAAGAGACCCAGTACTTC. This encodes CASSLKETQYF.

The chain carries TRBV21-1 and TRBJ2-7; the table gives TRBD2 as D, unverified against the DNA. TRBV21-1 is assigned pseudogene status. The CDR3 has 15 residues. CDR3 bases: TGTGCCAGCACCCAATGGCCTAACCGCAGCGTCGAGCAGTACTTC. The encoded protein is CASTQWPNRSVEQYF.

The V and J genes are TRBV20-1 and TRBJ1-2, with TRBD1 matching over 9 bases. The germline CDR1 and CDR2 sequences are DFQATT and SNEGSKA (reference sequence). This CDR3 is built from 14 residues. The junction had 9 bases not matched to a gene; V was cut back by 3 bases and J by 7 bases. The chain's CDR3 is CSASQGDRVAGYTF. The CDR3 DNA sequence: TGCAGTGCTAGTCAGGGGGACAGGGTGGCTGGCTACACCTTC.

DNA of the CDR3: TGTGCCAGCAGCCCCCAAAGTGGGCGGGGGATGAACAATGAGCAGTTCTTC. This sequence encodes CASSPQSGRGMNNEQFF. This chain uses TRBV7-2 with TRBJ2-1, with 7 bases fitting TRBD2. Trimming at V came to 5 bases and at J to 5 bases, leaving 15 bases not matched to a gene. Germline assignment: CDR1 SGHTA and CDR2 FQGNSA. The CDR3 runs to 17 residues.

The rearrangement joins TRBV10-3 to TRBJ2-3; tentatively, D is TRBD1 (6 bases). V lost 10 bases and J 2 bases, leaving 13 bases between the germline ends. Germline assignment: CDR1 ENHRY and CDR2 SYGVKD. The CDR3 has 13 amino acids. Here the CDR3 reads CARGQSPTDTQYF. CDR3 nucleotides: TGTGCCAGGGGACAAAGTCCCACAGATACGCAGTATTTT.

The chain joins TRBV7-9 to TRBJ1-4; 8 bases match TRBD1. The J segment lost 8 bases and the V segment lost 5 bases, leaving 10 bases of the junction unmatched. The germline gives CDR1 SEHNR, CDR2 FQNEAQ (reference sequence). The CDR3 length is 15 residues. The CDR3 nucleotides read TGTGCCAGCAGCGCAGACAGGGGAGTGGGCGAAAAACTGTTTTTT. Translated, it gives CASSADRGVGEKLFF.